The 6 T cell receptor beta chains given below trace back to one sample, sequenced in a study of cytomegalovirus exposure and HLA in healthy donors. PCR involved 60 Vbeta and 13 Jbeta primers. Clones were read by immunoSEQ multiplex PCR, and TCRdb kept only the in-frame ones, dropping some. Found here are roughly 120,000 clones, around 73% of them singletons; the top ten hold less than 6%. The sequencing sample was made of PBMCs. The origin of the receptors is a woman younger than 45 in good health and CMV-seropositive.

Only one count was recorded for this clone. The chain combines TRBV2 with TRBJ2-3; D may be TRBD2 (6 bases). This CDR3 has 12 amino acids. The V end was cut by 6 bases, the J end by 6 bases, with 10 bases between. Looked up from germline, CDR1 is SNHLY and CDR2 is FYNNEI. The CDR3 protein is CASRGGGDTQYF. The CDR3 coding sequence is TGTGCCAGCAGGGGTGGGGGGGATACGCAGTATTTT.

DNA for the CDR3: TGTGCCAGCAGCTTAGAGACAGGGACTTTGAACACTGAAGCTTTCTTT. Translating it yields CASSLETGTLNTEAFF. The V and J genes are TRBV11-3 and TRBJ1-1, with TRBD1 identical over 7 bases. The CDR3 totals 16 residues. V lost 0 bases to trimming and J lost 0 bases; unmatched junction nucleotides: 4. Germline V gives CDR1 SGHNT, CDR2 YENEEA. Variable domain in full (rest from reference TRBV11-3 and TRBJ1-1): EAGVVQSPRYKIIEKKQPVAFWCNPISGHNTLYWYLQNLGQGPELLIRYENEEAVDDSQLPKDRFSAERLKGVDSTLKIQPAELGDSAVYLCASSLETGTLNTEAFFGQGTRLTVV.

DNA for the CDR3: TGTGCCAGCAGCTTACGGGCGGGAGTGGATTACGGGGAGCTGTTTTTT. This translates into CASSLRAGVDYGELFF. The V and J genes are TRBV7-2 and TRBJ2-2, with 7 positions matching TRBD2. This CDR3 has 16 residues. The germline V gene encodes CDR1 SGHTA and CDR2 FQGNSA. V was pared by 2 bases and J by 7 bases, with 10 bases of the junction left unmatched.

This chain joins TRBV6-5 and TRBJ2-3, with a weak D call TRBD2 (7 bases). CDR3 length: 16 amino acids. The V gene's germline CDR1 is MNHEY and CDR2 SVGAGI. The germline V and J ends were trimmed by 2 bases and 3 bases, with 15 bases remaining between them. The CDR3 region has the DNA TGTGCCAGCAGTTACGGGGGGGGCACGTGGACAGATACGCAGTATTTT. It codes for CASSYGGGTWTDTQYF.

CDR3 nucleotides: TGTGCCTGGAGTACAGGGAGCACAGATACGCAGTATTTT. Translating it yields CAWSTGSTDTQYF. The chain has TRBV30 and TRBJ2-3; TRBD1 might be the D (6 bases). Trimming stripped 2 bases from V and 0 bases from J, with 6 bases between. This CDR3 is 13 amino acids long. Germline CDR1 is GTSNPN and CDR2 is SVGIG (reference sequence).

This clone has only one observation. The V call is TRBV10-3, the J call TRBJ1-2, with D possibly matching TRBD1 (5 bases). The V gene's germline CDR1 is ENHRY and CDR2 SYGVKD. This CDR3 region has 12 residues. Trimming stripped 3 bases from V and 8 bases from J, with 10 bases between. CDR3 DNA sequence: TGTGCCATCAGTGAAGGGCAGGGCGGCTACACCTTC. Its translation: CAISEGQGGYTF.